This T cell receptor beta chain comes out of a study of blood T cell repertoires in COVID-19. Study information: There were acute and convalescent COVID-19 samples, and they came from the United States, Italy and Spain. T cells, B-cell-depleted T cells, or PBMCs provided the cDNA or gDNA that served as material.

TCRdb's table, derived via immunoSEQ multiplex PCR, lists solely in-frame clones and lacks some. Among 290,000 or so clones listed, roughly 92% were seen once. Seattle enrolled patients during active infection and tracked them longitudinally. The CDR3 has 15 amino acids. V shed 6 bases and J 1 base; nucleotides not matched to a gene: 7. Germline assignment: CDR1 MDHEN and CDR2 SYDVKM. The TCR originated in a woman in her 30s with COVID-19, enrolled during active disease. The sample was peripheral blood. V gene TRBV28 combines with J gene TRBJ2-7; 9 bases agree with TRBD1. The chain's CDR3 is CASRTPGTGSYEQYF. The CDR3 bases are TGTGCCAGCAGAACCCCCGGGACAGGGTCCTACGAGCAGTACTTC. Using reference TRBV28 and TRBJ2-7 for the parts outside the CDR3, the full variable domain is DVKVTQSSRYLVKRTGEKVFLECVQDMDHENMFWYRQDPGLGLRLIYFSYDVKMKEKGDIPEGYSVSREKKERFSLILESASTNQTSMYLCASRTPGTGSYEQYFGPGTRLTVT.